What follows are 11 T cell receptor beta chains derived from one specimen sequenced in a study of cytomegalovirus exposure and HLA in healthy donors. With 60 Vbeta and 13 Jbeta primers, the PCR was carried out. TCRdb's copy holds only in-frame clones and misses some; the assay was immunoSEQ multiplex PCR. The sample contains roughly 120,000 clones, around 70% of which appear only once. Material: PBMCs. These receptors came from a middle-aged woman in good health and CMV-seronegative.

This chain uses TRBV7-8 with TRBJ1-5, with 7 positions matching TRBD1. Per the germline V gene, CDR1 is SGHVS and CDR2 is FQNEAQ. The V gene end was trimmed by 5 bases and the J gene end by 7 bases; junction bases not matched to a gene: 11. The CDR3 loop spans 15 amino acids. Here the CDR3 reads CASSRDRVSRQPQHF. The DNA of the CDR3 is TGTGCCAGCAGCCGCGACAGGGTCTCAAGACAGCCCCAGCATTTT.

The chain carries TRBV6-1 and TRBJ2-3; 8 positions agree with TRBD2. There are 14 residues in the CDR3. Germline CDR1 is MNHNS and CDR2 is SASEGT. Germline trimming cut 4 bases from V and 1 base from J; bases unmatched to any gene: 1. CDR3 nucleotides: TGTGCCAGCAGTGGCGGGGGGCGCACAGATACGCAGTATTTT. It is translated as CASSGGGRTDTQYF.

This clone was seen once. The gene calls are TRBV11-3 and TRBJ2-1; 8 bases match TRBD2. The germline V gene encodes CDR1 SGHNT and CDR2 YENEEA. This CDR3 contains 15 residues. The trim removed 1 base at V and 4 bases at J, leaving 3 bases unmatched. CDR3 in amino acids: CASSLVAGGYNEQFF. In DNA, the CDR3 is TGTGCCAGCAGCTTAGTGGCGGGAGGTTACAATGAGCAGTTCTTC.

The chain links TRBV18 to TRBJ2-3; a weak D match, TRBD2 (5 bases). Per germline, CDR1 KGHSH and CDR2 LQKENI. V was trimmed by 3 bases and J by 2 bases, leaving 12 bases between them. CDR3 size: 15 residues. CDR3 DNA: TGTGCCAGCTCACCGAGCGGTCCCTACACAGATACGCAGTATTTT. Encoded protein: CASSPSGPYTDTQYF.

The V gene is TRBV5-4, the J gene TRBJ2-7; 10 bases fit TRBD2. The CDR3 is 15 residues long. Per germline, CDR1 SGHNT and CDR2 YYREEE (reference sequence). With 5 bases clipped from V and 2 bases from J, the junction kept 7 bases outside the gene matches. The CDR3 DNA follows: TGTGCCAGCAGGCAAGGACTAGCGGAGACCTACGAGCAGTACTTC. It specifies CASRQGLAETYEQYF.

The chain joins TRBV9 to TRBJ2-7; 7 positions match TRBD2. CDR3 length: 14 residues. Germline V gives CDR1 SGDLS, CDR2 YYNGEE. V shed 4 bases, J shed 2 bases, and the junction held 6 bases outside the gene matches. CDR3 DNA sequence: TGTGCCAGCAGCCCGATGGCGGGGGCCTACGAGCAGTACTTC. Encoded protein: CASSPMAGAYEQYF.

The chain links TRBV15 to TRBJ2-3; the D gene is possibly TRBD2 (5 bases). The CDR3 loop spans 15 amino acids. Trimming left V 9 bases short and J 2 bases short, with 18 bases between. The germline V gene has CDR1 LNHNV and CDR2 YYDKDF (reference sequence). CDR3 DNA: TGTGCCACGGGCTCGGGTAGCGCGATCACAGATACGCAGTATTTT. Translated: CATGSGSAITDTQYF.

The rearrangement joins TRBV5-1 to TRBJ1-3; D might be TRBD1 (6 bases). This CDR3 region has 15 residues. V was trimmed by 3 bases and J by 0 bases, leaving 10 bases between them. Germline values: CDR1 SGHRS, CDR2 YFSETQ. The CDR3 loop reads CASSSGQISGNTIYF. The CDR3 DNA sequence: TGCGCCAGCAGCTCCGGACAGATCTCTGGAAACACCATATATTTT. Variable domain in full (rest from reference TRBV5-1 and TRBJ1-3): KAGVTQTPRYLIKTRGQQVTLSCSPISGHRSVSWYQQTPGQGLQFLFEYFSETQRNKGNFPGRFSGRQFSNSRSEMNVSTLELGDSALYLCASSSGQISGNTIYFGEGSWLTVV.

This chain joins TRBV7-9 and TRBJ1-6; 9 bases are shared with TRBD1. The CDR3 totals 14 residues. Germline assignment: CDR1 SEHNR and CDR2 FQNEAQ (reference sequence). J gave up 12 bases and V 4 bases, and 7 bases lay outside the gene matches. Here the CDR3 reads CASSSRTGVGPLHF. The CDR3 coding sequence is TGTGCCAGCAGCTCGCGGACAGGGGTGGGACCCCTCCACTTT. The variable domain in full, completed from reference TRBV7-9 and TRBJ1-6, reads DTGVSQNPRHKITKRGQNVTFRCDPISEHNRLYWYRQTLGQGPEFLTYFQNEAQLEKSRLLSDRFSAERPKGSFSTLEIQRTEQGDSAMYLCASSSRTGVGPLHFGNGTRLTVT.

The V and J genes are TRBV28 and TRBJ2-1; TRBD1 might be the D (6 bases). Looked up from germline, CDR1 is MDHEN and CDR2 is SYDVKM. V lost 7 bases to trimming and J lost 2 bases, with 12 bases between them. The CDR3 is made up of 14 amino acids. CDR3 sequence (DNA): TGTGCCAGCACCGGGACATCGGCCTACAATGAGCAGTTCTTC. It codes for CASTGTSAYNEQFF. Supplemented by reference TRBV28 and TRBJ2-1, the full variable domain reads DVKVTQSSRYLVKRTGEKVFLECVQDMDHENMFWYRQDPGLGLRLIYFSYDVKMKEKGDIPEGYSVSREKKERFSLILESASTNQTSMYLCASTGTSAYNEQFFGPGTRLTVL.

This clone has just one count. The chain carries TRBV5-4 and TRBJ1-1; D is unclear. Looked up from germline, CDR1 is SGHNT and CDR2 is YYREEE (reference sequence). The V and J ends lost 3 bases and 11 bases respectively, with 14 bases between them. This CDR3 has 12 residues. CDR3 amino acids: CASSSDSRRAFF. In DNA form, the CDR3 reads TGTGCCAGCAGCTCAGATAGCCGTCGGGCTTTCTTT.